The 12 T cell receptor beta chains in this list originate from one sample, sequenced in a study of TIL therapy for anti-PD-1-resistant metastatic lung cancer. This was the immunoSEQ v3 assay. The method was immunoSEQ multiplex PCR; TCRdb's version includes in-frame clones alone and lacks a portion of them. This repertoire shows about 60,000 clones, roughly 91% found once; its top ten account for 2% to 3%. Time point indicated: pre-treatment sample, taken before nivolumab and TIL therapy. Sequenced material: blood, taken at baseline. These receptors all stem from a person between 25 and 79 years old with non-small cell lung cancer.

The chain combines TRBV12-3 or TRBV12-4 with TRBJ2-1; 7 nucleotides line up with TRBD1. Trimming at V came to 6 bases and at J to 10 bases, leaving 3 bases not matched to a gene. The CDR3 consists of 11 residues. This chain's CDR3 is CASRRDREQFF. The DNA for the CDR3 is TGTGCCAGCAGACGGGACAGAGAGCAGTTCTTC.

The sample holds a few counts of this clone. This sequence joins TRBV6-5 and TRBJ2-1; D ambiguous. V lost 5 bases and J lost 4, with 15 bases in between. CDR1 MNHEY and CDR2 SVGAGI come from the germline V gene. CDR3 length: 15 amino acids. CDR3 protein: CASSQRLAVYNEQFF. The CDR3 coding sequence is TGTGCCAGCAGTCAAAGACTGGCCGTATACAATGAGCAGTTCTTC.

The chain combines TRBV25-1 with TRBJ2-3; D gene ambiguous. Germline CDR1 is MGHDK and CDR2 is SYGVNS. The CDR3 covers 15 residues. V was pared by 2 bases and J by 0 bases, with 9 bases between. The CDR3 DNA is TGTGCCAGCAGTGAAGTAGCAGGAAGCACAGATACGCAGTATTTT. This gives the protein CASSEVAGSTDTQYF.

J is TRBJ2-1 and V is TRBV5-6, with TRBD2 matching 10 bases. Germline V lookup: CDR1 SGHDT, CDR2 YYEEEE. The CDR3 runs to 14 residues. V gave up 5 bases and J gave up 8 bases; unmatched junction bases: 7. The CDR3 here is CASREAGGTDEQFF. As DNA, the CDR3 is TGTGCCAGCAGGGAAGCGGGGGGGACCGATGAGCAGTTCTTC.

The J gene is TRBJ1-1, the V gene TRBV4-1, with a weak D call TRBD1 (6 bases). Germline V gene sequence: CDR1 MGHRA, CDR2 YSYEKL. This CDR3 comprises 16 residues. V was cut by 0 bases and J by 1 base, with 12 bases left in between. The CDR3 region has the DNA TGCGCCAGCAGCCAAGATCTGGGGGCGAGGAACACTGAAGCTTTCTTT. This encodes CASSQDLGARNTEAFF.

The V and J genes are TRBV30 and TRBJ1-1, with TRBD1 as a possible D gene (5 bases). V dropped 1 base and J dropped 7 bases, with 13 bases sitting between them. This CDR3 spans 13 amino acids. Germline loops: CDR1 GTSNPN, CDR2 SVGIG (reference sequence). The CDR3 sequence: CAWSEGPGFEAFF. The CDR3 DNA sequence: TGTGCCTGGAGTGAGGGGCCCGGATTTGAAGCTTTCTTT.

CDR3 nucleotides: TGCAGCGTTGAAGGTGGCGGGAGCTCCTACGAGCAGTACTTC. Protein: CSVEGGGSSYEQYF. The rearrangement joins TRBV29-1 to TRBJ2-7; 7 nucleotides match TRBD2. Losses at the gene ends were 1 base for V and 0 bases for J; bases not matched to a gene: 3. The CDR3 runs to 14 residues. CDR1 is SQVTM, CDR2 ANQGSEA, per germline.

The chain carries TRBV4-1 and TRBJ2-5, with D unclear. The V gene lost 0 bases and the J gene lost 5 bases, with 19 bases spanning the gap. Per germline, CDR1 MGHRA and CDR2 YSYEKL. The CDR3 spans 17 residues. CDR3 sequence (DNA): TGCGCCAGCAGCCAAGATCGGGCGATCTGGTCCCACGAGACCCAGTACTTC. Residues: CASSQDRAIWSHETQYF.

Only a few counts were recorded for this clone. The V and J genes are TRBV7-2 and TRBJ2-7; possible D gene TRBD1, 5 bases. The germline gives CDR1 SGHTA, CDR2 FQGNSA. The CDR3 totals 14 residues. The V and J ends lost 1 base and 7 bases respectively, with 14 bases between them. As DNA, the CDR3 is TGTGCCAGCAGCTTAGTTGGGGCCGGTGGGGAGCAGTACTTC. It yields the protein CASSLVGAGGEQYF.

The chain uses TRBV5-1 and TRBJ2-2; 9 bases fit TRBD2. The CDR3 sequence is 14 residues long. Germline V gene lookup returns CDR1 SGHRS and CDR2 YFSETQ. J was trimmed by 7 bases and V by 2 bases; bases with no gene match: 3. This CDR3 is CASSLTLAGGELFF. The DNA of the CDR3 is TGCGCCAGCAGCTTAACACTAGCGGGCGGGGAGCTGTTTTTT. Filled out from reference TRBV5-1 and TRBJ2-2, the complete variable domain reads KAGVTQTPRYLIKTRGQQVTLSCSPISGHRSVSWYQQTPGQGLQFLFEYFSETQRNKGNFPGRFSGRQFSNSRSEMNVSTLELGDSALYLCASSLTLAGGELFFGEGSRLTVL.

CDR3 bases: TGTGCTAGTGGTTTGGTACAGGGAAATGAGCAGTTCTTC. Translation: CASGLVQGNEQFF. V is TRBV12-5 and J is TRBJ2-1, with D tentatively TRBD1 (6 bases). The CDR3 has 13 amino acids. Germline V gene sequence: CDR1 LGHNT, CDR2 FRNRAP. The ends were cut back, 0 bases at V and 7 bases at J, with 7 bases in the middle.

This chain uses TRBV6-5 with TRBJ1-2; D is undetermined. Germline CDR1 reads MNHEY; CDR2 reads SVGAGI. This CDR3 is 15 amino acids long. Trimming left V 7 bases short and J 5 bases short, with 20 bases between. The CDR3 spells CASNPHGQNVYGYTF. The CDR3 DNA reads TGTGCCAGCAACCCGCATGGCCAAAACGTGTATGGCTACACCTTC.